Listed below are T cell receptor beta chains from one sample, sequenced in a study of graft-versus-host responses after intestinal transplantation. Using immunoSEQ multiplex PCR, the repertoire was profiled, and TCRdb retains in-frame clones only, with some absent. The repertoire includes 80,000 to 85,000 clones, around 91% of them detected once, and 0.1% sits in the top ten. For these TCRs, the target antigens are not known. The source was unstimulated CD4+ T cells sorted from spleen or lymph node cells, collected before intestinal transplant. The receptors stem from a human donor who received an intestinal transplant. Both conserved end residues are part of each CDR3. Fields, in order: V gene, J gene, CDR3 protein.

TRBV4-3,TRBJ2-7,CASSQERLAGAVSYEQYF
TRBV9,TRBJ1-2,CASSVNGYGYTF
TRBV12-5,TRBJ2-7,CASGLVLTGSSYEQYF
TRBV2,TRBJ2-1,CASSVLRGNEQFF
TRBV6-4,TRBJ1-6,CASTGSWPGWGSPLHF
TRBV6-5,TRBJ1-1,CASSYSRAHTEAFF
TRBV7-9,TRBJ1-2,CASSPDRDRGQRGYTF
TRBV6-5,TRBJ1-1,CASIGQTFEAFF
TRBV10-2,TRBJ1-4,CASSEFGNSNEKLFF
TRBV30,TRBJ1-2,CAWSRGSPYGYTF
TRBV7-9,TRBJ2-7,CASSPDPTDRAGF
TRBV10-1,TRBJ1-1,CASSEEGLRELEAFF
TRBV28,TRBJ1-1,CASSSEQGSLEAFF
TRBV7-2,TRBJ2-7,CASSSSSDRYEQYF
TRBV10-1,TRBJ2-1,CASSRDRGTYNEQFF
TRBV19,TRBJ1-2,CASSSTNYGYTF
TRBV4-3,TRBJ2-3,CASSQGLVPTDTQYF
TRBV18,TRBJ1-1,CASSPTGTGAEAFF
TRBV7-9,TRBJ2-6,CASSPRSVTGANVLTF
TRBV11-2,TRBJ2-7,CASSPPRLQSYEQYF
TRBV19,TRBJ1-6,CASSNNRASPLHF
TRBV28,TRBJ1-4,CASSTDRGRDEKLFF
TRBV19,TRBJ2-3,CASMRRGGESDTQYF
TRBV18,TRBJ1-2,CASSPDSLGKAGYTF
TRBV19,TRBJ1-6,CASSTASSSYNSPLHF
TRBV18,TRBJ1-6,CASSIGQNSPLHF
TRBV5-5,TRBJ2-5,CASTPVPGDQETQYF
TRBV9,TRBJ2-3,CASSVESRGGRRSTDTQYF
TRBV4-3,TRBJ2-7,CASSQELGQGVLPYEQYF
TRBV5-6,TRBJ1-2,CASSTTGGARYGYTF
TRBV6-6,TRBJ1-1,CASSNRGRDTEAFF
TRBV11-2,TRBJ1-2,CASSFSLGQTYGYTF